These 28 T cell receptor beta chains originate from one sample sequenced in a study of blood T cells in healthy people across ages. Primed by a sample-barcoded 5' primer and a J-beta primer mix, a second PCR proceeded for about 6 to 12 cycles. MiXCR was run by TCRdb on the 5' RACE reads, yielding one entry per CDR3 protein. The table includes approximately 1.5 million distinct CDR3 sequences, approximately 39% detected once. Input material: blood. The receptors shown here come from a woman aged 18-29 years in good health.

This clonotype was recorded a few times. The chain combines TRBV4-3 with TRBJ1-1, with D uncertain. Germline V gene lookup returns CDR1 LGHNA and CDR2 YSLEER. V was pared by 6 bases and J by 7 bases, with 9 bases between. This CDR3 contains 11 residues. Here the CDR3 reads CASRDRDEAFF. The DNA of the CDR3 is TGCGCCAGCAGGGACCGTGATGAAGCTTTCTTT.

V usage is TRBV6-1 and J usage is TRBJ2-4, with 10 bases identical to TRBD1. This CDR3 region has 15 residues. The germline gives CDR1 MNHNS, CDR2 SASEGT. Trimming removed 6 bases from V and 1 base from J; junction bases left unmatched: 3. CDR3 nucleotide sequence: TGTGCCAGCAGCGACAGGGGGCTGGCCAAAAACATTCAGTACTTC. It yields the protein CASSDRGLAKNIQYF.

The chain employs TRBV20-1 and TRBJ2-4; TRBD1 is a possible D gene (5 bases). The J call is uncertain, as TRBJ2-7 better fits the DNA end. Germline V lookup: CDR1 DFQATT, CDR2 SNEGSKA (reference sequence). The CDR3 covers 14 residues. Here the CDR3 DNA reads TGCAGTGCTGGCAGGGCCAATAACTTCTACGAGCAGTACTTC. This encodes CSAGRANNFYEQYF.

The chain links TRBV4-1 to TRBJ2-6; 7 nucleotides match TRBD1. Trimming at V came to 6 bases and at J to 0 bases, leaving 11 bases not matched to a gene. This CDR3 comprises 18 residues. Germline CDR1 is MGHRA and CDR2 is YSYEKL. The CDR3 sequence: CASSRQGLSLSGANVLTF. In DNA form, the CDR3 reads TGCGCCAGCAGTCGACAGGGCCTTTCCCTCTCTGGGGCCAACGTCCTGACTTTC.

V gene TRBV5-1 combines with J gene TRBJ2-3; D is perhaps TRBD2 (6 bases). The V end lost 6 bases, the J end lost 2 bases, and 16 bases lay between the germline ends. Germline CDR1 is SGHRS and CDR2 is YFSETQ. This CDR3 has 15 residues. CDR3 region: CASIALASTTDTQYF. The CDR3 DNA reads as TGCGCCAGCATCGCCCTAGCGTCTACCACAGATACGCAGTATTTT.

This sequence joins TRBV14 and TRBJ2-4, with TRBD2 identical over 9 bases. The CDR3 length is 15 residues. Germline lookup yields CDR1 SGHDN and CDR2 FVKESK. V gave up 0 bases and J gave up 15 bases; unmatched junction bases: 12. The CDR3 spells CASSQERRNLAGTYF. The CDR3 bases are TGTGCCAGCAGCCAAGAAAGGCGCAATCTAGCGGGGACGTACTTC.

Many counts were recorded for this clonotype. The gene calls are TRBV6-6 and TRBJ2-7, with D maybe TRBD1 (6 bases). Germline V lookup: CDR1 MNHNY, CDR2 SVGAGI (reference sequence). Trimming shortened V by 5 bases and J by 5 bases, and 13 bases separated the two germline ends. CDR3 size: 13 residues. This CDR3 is CASSKQGINEQYF. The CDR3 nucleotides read TGTGCCAGCAGTAAACAGGGTATCAACGAGCAGTACTTC.

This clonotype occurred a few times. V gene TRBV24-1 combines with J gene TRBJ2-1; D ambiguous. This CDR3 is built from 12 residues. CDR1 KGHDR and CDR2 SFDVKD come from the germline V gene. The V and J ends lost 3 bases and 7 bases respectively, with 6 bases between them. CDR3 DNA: TGTGCCACCAGTGATGGTTGGAATGAGCAGTTCTTC. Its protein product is CATSDGWNEQFF.

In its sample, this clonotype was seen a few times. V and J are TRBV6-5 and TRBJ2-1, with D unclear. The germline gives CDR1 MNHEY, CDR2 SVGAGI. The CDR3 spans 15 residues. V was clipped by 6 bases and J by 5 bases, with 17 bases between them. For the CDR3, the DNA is TGTGCCAGCAGCAGGAAATACCGTGTGAACAATGAGCAGTTCTTC. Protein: CASSRKYRVNNEQFF.

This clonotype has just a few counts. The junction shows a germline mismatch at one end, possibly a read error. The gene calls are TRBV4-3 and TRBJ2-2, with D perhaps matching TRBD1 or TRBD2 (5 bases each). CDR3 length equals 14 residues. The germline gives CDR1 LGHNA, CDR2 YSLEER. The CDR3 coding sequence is TGCGCCAGCAGCCCGTTGCCGAACACCGGGGACCTGTTTTTT. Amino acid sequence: CASSPLPNTGDLFF.

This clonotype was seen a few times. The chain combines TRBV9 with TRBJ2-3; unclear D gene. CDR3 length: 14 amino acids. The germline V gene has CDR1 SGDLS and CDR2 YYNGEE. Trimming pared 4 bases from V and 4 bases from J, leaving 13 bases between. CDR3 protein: CASSPLGPPDTQYF. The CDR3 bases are TGTGCCAGCAGCCCTCTTGGGCCCCCAGATACGCAGTATTTT.

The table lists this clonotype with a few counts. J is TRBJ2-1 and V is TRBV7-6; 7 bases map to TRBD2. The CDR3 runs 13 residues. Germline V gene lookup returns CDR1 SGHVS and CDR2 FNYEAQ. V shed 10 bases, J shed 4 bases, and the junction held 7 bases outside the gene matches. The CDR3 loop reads CATGRMGYNEQFF. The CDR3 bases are TGTGCCACCGGGAGGATGGGGTACAATGAGCAGTTCTTC. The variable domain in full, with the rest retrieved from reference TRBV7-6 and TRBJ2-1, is GAGVSQSPRYKVTKRGQDVALRCDPISGHVSLYWYRQALGQGPEFLTYFNYEAQQDKSGLPNDRFSAERPEGSISTLTIQRTEQRDSAMYRCATGRMGYNEQFFGPGTRLTVL.

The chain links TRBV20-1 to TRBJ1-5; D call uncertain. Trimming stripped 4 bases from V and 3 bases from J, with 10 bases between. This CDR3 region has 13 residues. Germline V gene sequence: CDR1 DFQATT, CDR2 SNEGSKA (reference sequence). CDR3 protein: CSATSTLNQPQHF. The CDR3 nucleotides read TGCAGTGCTACCTCGACACTCAATCAGCCCCAGCATTTT.

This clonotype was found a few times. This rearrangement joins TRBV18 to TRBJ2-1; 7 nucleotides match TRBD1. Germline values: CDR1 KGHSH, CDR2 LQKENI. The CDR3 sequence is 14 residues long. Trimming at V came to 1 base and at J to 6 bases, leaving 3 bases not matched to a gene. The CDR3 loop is CASSPQNRGNEQFF. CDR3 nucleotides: TGTGCCAGCTCACCACAGAACAGGGGCAATGAGCAGTTCTTC.

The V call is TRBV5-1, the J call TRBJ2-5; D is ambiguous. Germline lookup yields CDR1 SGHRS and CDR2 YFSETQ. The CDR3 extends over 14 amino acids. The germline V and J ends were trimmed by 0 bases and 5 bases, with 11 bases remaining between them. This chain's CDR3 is CASSLVGNYETQYF. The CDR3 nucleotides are TGCGCCAGCAGCTTGGTCGGAAATTACGAGACCCAGTACTTC.

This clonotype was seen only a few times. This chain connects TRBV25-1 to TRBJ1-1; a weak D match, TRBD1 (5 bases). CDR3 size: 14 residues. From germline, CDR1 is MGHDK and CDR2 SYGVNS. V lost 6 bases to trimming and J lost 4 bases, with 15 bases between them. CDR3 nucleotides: TGTGCCAGCAGCGAGGGACGGGCCGGCACTGAAGCTTTCTTT. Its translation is CASSEGRAGTEAFF.

Here the CDR3 DNA reads TGTGCCAGCAGTTTAGGCGGGAGGCCCTACGAGCAGTACTTC. Protein product: CASSLGGRPYEQYF. The chain is built from TRBV27 and TRBJ2-7; the match to TRBD2 covers 8 bases. The CDR3 consists of 14 residues. Germline V gene sequence: CDR1 MNHEY, CDR2 SMNVEV (reference sequence). V lost 2 bases, J lost 2 bases, and 2 bases stayed unmatched.

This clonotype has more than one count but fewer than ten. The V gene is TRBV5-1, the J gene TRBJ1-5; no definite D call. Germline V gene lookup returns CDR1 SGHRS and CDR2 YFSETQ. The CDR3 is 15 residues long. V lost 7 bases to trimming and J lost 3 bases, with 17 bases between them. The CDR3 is CASVLGAKVNQPQHF. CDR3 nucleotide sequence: TGCGCCAGCGTGCTCGGTGCCAAAGTCAATCAGCCCCAGCATTTT.

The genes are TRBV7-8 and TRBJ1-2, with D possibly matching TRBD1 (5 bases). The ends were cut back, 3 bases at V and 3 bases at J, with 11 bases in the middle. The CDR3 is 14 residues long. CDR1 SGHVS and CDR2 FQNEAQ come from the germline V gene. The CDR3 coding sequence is TGTGCCAGCAGCTTGAGGGACCGTGACTATGGCTACACCTTC. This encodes CASSLRDRDYGYTF.

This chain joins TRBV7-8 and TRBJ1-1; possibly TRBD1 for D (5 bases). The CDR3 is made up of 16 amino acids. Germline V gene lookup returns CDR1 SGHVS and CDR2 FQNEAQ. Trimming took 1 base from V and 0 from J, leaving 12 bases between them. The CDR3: CASSLGEGQLNTEAFF. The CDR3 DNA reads TGTGCCAGCAGCTTAGGGGAGGGGCAGTTGAACACTGAAGCTTTCTTT.

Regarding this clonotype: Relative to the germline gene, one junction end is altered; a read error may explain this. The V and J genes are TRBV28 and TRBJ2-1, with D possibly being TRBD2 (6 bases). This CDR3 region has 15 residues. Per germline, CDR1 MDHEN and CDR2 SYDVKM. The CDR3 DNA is TGTGCCAGCAGCCGGGACTCTAGCTCCTACAGTGAGCAGTTCTTC. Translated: CASSRDSSSYSEQFF.

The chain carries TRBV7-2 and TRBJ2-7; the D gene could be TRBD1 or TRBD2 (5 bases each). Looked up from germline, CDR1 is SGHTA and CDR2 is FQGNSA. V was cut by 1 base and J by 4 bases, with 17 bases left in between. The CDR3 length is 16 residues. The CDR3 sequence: CASSLDFAGSAYEQYF. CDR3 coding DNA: TGTGCCAGCAGCTTAGATTTTGCAGGGAGCGCTTACGAGCAGTACTTC.

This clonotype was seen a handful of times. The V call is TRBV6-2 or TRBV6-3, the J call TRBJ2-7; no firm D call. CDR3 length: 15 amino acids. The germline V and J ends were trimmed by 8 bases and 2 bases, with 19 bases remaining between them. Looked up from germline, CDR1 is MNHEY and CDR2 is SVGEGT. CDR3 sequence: CASAPSVGLTYEQYF. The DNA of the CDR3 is TGTGCCAGCGCTCCCTCGGTCGGGCTCACCTACGAGCAGTACTTC.

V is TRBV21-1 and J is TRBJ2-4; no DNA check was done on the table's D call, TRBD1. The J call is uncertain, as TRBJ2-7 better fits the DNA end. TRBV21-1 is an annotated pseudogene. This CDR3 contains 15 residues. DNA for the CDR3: TGTGCCAGCAGCAAAGAGGCCAGGGCAAGTTACGAGCAGTACTTC. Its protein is CASSKEARASYEQYF.

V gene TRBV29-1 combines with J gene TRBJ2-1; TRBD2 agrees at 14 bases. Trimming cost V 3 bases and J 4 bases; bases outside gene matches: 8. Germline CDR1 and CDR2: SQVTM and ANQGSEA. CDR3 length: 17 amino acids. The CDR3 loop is CSVETGGTSGSYNEQFF. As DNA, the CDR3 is TGCAGCGTTGAGACAGGGGGGACTAGCGGGAGTTACAATGAGCAGTTCTTC.

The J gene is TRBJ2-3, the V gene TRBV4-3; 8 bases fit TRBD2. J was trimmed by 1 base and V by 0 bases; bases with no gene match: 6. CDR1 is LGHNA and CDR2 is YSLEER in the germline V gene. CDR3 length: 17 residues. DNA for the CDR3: TGCGCCAGCAGCCAAGATCCACGGGAGGGTCGCACAGATACGCAGTATTTT. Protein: CASSQDPREGRTDTQYF.

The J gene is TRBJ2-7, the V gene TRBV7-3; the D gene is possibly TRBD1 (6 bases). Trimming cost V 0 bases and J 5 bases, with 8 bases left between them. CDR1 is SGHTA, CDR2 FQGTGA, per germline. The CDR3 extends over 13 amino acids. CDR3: CASSLTGADEQYF. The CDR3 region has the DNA TGTGCCAGCAGCTTAACGGGGGCAGACGAGCAGTACTTC.

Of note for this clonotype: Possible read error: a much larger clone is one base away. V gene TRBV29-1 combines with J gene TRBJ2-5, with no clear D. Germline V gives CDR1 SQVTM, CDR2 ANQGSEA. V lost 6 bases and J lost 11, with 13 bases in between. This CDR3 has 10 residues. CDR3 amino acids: CSVVRNEQYF. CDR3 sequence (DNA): TGCAGCGTCGTTCGCAATGAGCAGTACTTC.